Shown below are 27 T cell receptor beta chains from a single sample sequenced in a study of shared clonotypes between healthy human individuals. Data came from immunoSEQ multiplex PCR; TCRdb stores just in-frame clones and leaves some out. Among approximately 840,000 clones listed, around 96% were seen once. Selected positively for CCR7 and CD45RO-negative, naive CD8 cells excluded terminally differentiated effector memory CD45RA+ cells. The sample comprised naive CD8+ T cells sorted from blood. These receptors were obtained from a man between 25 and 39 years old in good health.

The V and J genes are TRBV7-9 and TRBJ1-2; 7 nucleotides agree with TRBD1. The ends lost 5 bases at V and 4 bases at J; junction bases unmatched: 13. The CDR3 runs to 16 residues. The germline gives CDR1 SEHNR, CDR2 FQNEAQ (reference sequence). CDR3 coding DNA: TGTGCCAGCAGCCCGGGACAGATAGAAGTCGCCTATGGCTACACCTTC. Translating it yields CASSPGQIEVAYGYTF.

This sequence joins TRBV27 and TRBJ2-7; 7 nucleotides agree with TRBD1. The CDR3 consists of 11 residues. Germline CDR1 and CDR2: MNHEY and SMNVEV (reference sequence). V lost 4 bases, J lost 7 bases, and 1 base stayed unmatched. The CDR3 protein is CASSSRGEQYF. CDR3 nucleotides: TGTGCCAGCAGTTCCAGGGGGGAGCAGTACTTC.

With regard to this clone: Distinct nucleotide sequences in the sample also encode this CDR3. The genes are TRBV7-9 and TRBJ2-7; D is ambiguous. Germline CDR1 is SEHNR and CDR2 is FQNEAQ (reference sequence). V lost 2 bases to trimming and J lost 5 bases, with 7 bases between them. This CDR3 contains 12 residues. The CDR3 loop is CASSLTGNEQYF. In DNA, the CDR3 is TGTGCCAGCAGCTTAACCGGAAACGAGCAGTACTTC.

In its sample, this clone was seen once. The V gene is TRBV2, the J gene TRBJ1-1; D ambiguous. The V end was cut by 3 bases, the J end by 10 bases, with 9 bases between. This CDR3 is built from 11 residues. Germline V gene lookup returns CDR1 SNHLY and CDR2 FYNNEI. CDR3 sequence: CASSDSLRAFF. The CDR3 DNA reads TGTGCCAGCAGTGACAGTTTGAGAGCTTTCTTT.

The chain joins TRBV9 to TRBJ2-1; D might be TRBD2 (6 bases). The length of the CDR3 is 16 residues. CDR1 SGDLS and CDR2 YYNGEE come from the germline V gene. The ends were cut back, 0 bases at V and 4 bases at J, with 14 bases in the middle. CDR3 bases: TGTGCCAGCAGCGTAGGGCGGGCGGGACCATACAATGAGCAGTTCTTC. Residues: CASSVGRAGPYNEQFF.

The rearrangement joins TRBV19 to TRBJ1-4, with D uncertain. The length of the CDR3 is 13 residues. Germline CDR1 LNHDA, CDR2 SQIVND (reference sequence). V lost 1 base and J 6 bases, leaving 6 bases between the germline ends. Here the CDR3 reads CASSIGLHEKLFF. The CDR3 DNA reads TGTGCCAGTAGTATAGGGCTGCATGAAAAACTGTTTTTT. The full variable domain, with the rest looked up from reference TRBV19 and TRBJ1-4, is DGGITQSPKYLFRKEGQNVTLSCEQNLNHDAMYWYRQDPGQGLRLIYYSQIVNDFQKGDIAEGYSVSREKKESFPLTVTSAQKNPTAFYLCASSIGLHEKLFFGSGTQLSVL.

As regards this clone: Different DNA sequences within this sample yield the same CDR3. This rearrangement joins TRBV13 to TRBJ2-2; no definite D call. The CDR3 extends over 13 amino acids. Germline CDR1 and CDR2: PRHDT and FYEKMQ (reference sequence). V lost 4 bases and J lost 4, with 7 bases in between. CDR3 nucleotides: TGTGCCAGCAGCTGGAGAGGCACCGGGGAGCTGTTTTTT. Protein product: CASSWRGTGELFF.

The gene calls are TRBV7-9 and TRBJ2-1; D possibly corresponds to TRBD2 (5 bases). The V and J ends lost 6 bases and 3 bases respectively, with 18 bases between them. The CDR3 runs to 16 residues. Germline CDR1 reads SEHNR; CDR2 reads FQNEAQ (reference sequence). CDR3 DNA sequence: TGTGCCAGCAGGGACGGCACGGGATCCCACTACAATGAGCAGTTCTTC. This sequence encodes CASRDGTGSHYNEQFF. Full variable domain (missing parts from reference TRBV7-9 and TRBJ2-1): DTGVSQNPRHKITKRGQNVTFRCDPISEHNRLYWYRQTLGQGPEFLTYFQNEAQLEKSRLLSDRFSAERPKGSFSTLEIQRTEQGDSAMYLCASRDGTGSHYNEQFFGPGTRLTVL.

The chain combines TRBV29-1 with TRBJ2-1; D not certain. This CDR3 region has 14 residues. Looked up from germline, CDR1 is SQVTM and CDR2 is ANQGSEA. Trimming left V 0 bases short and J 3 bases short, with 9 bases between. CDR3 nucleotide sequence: TGCAGCGTTGAAGAAGAAAACAACTACAATGAGCAGTTCTTC. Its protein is CSVEEENNYNEQFF.

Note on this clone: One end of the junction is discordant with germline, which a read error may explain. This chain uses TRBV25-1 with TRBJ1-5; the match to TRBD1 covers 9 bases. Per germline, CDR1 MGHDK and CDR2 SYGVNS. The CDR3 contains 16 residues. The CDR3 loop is CASSGQGFTGNQPQHF. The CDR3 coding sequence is TGTGCCAGTAGTGGACAGGGGTTTACGGGCAATCAGCCCCAGCATTTT.

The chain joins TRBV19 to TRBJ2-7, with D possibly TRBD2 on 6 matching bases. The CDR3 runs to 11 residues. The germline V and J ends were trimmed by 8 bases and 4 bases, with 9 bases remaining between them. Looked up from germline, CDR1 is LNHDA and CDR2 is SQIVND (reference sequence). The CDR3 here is CASVEGYEQYF. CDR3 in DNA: TGTGCCAGTGTGGAGGGATACGAGCAGTACTTC.

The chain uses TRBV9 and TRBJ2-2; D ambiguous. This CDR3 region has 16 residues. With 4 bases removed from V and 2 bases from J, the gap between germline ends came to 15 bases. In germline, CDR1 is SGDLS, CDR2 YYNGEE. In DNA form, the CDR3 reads TGTGCCAGCAGCCCCTTTGCAGTCCCCAACACCGGGGAGCTGTTTTTT. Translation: CASSPFAVPNTGELFF.

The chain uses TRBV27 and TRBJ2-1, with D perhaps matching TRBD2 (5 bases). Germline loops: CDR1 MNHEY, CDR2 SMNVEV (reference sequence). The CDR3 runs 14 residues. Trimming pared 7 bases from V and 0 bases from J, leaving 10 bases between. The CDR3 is CASTHTSSYNEQFF. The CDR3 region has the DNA TGTGCCAGCACCCATACTAGCTCCTACAATGAGCAGTTCTTC.

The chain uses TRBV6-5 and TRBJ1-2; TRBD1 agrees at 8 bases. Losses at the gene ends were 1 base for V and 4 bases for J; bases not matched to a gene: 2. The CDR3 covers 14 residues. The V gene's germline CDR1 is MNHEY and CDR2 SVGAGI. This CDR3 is CASSYYRGVYGYTF. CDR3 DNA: TGTGCCAGCAGTTACTACAGGGGGGTCTATGGCTACACCTTC.

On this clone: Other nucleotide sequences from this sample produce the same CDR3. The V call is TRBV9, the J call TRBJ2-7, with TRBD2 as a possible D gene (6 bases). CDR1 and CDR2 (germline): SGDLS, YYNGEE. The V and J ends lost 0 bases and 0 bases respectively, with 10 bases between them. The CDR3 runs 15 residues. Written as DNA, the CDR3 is TGTGCCAGCAGCGTAGAGGGACTCAGCTCCTACGAGCAGTACTTC. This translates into CASSVEGLSSYEQYF.

CDR3 amino acids: CASSQVAAGDNYYTF. In DNA form, the CDR3 reads TGTGCCAGCAGCCAAGTAGCGGCAGGAGATAACTACTACACCTTC. The rearrangement uses TRBV4-2 and TRBJ1-2; D uncertain. The CDR3 length is 15 residues. Germline V CDR1 and CDR2: LGHNA, YNFKEQ. Trimming took off 1 base at V and 10 bases at J, with 19 bases between the two ends.

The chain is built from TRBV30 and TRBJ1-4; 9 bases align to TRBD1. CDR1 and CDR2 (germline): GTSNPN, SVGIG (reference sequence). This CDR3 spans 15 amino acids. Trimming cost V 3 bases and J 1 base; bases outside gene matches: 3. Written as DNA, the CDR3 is TGTGCCTGGAGAGACAGGGGGGAAACTAATGAAAAACTGTTTTTT. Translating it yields CAWRDRGETNEKLFF.

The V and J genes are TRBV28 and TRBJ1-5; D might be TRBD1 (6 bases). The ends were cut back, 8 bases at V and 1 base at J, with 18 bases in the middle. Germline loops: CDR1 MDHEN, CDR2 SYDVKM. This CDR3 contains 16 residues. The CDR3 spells CASDTLQGLSNQPQHF. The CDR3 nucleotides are TGTGCCAGCGACACTCTCCAGGGGCTGAGCAATCAGCCCCAGCATTTT. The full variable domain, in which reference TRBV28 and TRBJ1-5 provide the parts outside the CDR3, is DVKVTQSSRYLVKRTGEKVFLECVQDMDHENMFWYRQDPGLGLRLIYFSYDVKMKEKGDIPEGYSVSREKKERFSLILESASTNQTSMYLCASDTLQGLSNQPQHFGDGTRLSIL.

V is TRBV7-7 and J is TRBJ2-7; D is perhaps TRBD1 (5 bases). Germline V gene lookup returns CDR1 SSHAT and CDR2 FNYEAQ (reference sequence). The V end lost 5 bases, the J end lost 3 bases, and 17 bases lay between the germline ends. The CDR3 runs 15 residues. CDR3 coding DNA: TGTGCCAGCAGCAGGGGTTCCGACTCACGCTACGAGCAGTACTTC. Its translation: CASSRGSDSRYEQYF.

In nucleotides, the CDR3 is TGTGCCAGCAGCATAAACAGGATCGGGAACACTGAAGCTTTCTTT. Translation: CASSINRIGNTEAFF. This chain links TRBV28 with TRBJ1-1; D may be TRBD1 (5 bases). This CDR3 has 15 residues. V gave up 6 bases and J gave up 1 base, with 15 bases separating them. Germline V gene data show CDR1 as MDHEN and CDR2 as SYDVKM.

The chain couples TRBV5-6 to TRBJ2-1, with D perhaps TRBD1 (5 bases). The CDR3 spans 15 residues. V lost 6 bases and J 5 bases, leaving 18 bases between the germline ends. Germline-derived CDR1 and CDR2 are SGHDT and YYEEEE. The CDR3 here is CASNQMTGAHNEQFF. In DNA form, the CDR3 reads TGTGCCAGCAACCAGATGACTGGGGCGCACAATGAGCAGTTCTTC.

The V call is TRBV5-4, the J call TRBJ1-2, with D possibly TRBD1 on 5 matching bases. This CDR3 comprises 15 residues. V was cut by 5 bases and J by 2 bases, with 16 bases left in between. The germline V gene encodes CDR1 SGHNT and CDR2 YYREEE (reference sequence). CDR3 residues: CASRNGGDFNYGYTF. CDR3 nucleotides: TGTGCCAGCAGAAATGGAGGGGATTTCAACTATGGCTACACCTTC.

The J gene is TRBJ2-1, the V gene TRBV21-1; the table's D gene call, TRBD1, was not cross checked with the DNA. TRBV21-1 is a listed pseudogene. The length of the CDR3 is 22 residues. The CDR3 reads CASSKGCSAPDWVRTGYNEQFF. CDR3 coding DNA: TGTGCCAGCAGCAAAGGATGTTCAGCACCAGACTGGGTGCGGACAGGGTACAATGAGCAGTTCTTC.

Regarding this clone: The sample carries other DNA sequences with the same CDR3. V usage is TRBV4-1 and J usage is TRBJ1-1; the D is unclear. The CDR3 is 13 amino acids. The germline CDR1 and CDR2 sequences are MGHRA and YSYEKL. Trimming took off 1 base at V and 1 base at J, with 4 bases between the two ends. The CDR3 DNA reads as TGCGCCAGCAGCCAAGGCTGGAACACTGAAGCTTTCTTT. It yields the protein CASSQGWNTEAFF.

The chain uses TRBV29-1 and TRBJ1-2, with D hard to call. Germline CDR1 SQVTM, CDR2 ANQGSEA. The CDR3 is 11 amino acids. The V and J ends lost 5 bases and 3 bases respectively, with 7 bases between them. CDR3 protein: CSVPRDYGYTF. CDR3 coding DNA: TGCAGCGTTCCCAGAGACTATGGCTACACCTTC.

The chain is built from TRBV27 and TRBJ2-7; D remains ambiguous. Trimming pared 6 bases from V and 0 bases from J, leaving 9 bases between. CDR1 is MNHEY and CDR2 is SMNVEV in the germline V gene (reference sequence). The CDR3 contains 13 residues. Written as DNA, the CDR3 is TGTGCCAGCAGCCTTATCCCCTCCTACGAGCAGTACTTC. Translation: CASSLIPSYEQYF.

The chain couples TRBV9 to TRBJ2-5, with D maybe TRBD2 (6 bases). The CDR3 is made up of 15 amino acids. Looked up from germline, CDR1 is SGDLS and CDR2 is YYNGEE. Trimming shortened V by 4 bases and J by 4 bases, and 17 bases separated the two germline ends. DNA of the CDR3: TGTGCCAGCAGCCCCCGAGGTGGCGGGGTAGAGACCCAGTACTTC. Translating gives CASSPRGGGVETQYF.